This T cell receptor (beta chain) stems from a study of shared T cell receptors in the human thymus. The assay was immunoSEQ multiplex PCR, and TCRdb's table has in-frame clones only and misses some. Of 500,000 to 850,000 clones listed, more than 75% are singletons. This clone was recorded a few times. The sample was also linked to a second study, of human thymus T cells. That paper notes: There were highly overlapping thymic repertoires among unrelated individuals, as related research reported.

The sequence was collected from a boy under two years old with a congenital heart defect. The sequencing sample was made of thymocytes.

The CDR3 bases are TGTGCCAGCAGTCAACCCCCCATATTGCGGGGGGCCTCAGCTTTCTTT. It translates to CASSQPPILRGASAFF. V gene TRBV27 combines with J gene TRBJ1-1; D is perhaps TRBD1 (6 bases). Between the trimmed V and J ends, which lost 5 bases and 10 bases, there was a span of 26 bases. The CDR3 contains 16 residues. CDR1 is MNHEY, CDR2 SMNVEV, per germline (reference sequence).